The entry below gives a single TCR beta chain sequence along with its context. In the same sample, other DNA sequences code for this CDR3. Profiling relied on immunoSEQ multiplex PCR, and the TCRdb table lists in-frame clones only, not all of them. The sample has 100,000 to 150,000 clones, 74% seen once. This CDR3 is built from 13 residues. Germline values: CDR1 KGHSH, CDR2 LQKENI. V was pared by 6 bases and J by 4 bases, with 10 bases between. This sample is drawn from a study of blood T cell repertoires in COVID-19. On the study more broadly: COVID-19 samples from acute and convalescent phases originated in the United States, Italy and Spain. PBMCs, B-cell-depleted T cells, or T cells were the source of the cDNA or gDNA that made up the material.

Sequencing was performed on peripheral blood. The source is a man aged 55 to 70 with acute or convalescent COVID-19. This chain connects TRBV18 to TRBJ1-5; weak D call: TRBD1 (5 bases). For the CDR3, the DNA is TGTGCCAGCTCGCCTACAGGAAATCAGCCCCAGCATTTT. Translating gives CASSPTGNQPQHF.